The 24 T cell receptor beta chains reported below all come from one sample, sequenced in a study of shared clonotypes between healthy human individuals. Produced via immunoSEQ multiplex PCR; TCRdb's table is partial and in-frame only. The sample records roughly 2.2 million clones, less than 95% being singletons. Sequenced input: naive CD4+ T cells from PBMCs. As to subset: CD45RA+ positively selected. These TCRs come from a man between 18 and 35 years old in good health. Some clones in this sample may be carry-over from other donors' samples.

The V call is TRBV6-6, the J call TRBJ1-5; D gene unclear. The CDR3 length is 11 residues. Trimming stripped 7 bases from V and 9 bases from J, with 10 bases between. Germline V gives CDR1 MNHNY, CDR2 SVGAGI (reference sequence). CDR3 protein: CASTLLGPQHF. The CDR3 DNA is TGTGCCAGCACCCTCTTGGGGCCCCAGCATTTT.

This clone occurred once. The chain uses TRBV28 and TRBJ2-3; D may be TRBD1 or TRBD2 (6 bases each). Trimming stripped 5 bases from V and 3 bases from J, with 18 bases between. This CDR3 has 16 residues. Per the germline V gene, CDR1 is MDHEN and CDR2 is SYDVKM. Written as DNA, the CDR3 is TGTGCCAGCAGTGGGGGAGAACGGGGGCAGACAGATACGCAGTATTTT. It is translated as CASSGGERGQTDTQYF.

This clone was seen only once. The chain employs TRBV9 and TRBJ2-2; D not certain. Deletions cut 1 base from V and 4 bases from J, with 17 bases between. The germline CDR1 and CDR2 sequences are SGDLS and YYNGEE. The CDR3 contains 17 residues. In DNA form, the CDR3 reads TGTGCCAGCAGCGTATTGAGCCAGGCTCAATCCACCGGGGAGCTGTTTTTT. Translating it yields CASSVLSQAQSTGELFF.

The CDR3 DNA is TGTGCCAGCAGTCTCCCCACCGGGGAGCTGTTTTTT. Translation: CASSLPTGELFF. The J gene is TRBJ2-2, the V gene TRBV28; D is ambiguous. Trimming removed 5 bases from V and 4 bases from J, with 5 bases in between. This CDR3 region has 12 residues. Germline values: CDR1 MDHEN, CDR2 SYDVKM. The full variable domain, completed using reference TRBV28 and TRBJ2-2, is DVKVTQSSRYLVKRTGEKVFLECVQDMDHENMFWYRQDPGLGLRLIYFSYDVKMKEKGDIPEGYSVSREKKERFSLILESASTNQTSMYLCASSLPTGELFFGEGSRLTVL.

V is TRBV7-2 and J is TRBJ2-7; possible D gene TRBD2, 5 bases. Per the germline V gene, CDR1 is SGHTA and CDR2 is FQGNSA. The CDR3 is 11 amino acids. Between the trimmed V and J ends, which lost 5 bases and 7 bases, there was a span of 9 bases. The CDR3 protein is CASSPGYEQYF. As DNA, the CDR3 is TGTGCCAGCAGCCCGGGATATGAGCAGTACTTC.

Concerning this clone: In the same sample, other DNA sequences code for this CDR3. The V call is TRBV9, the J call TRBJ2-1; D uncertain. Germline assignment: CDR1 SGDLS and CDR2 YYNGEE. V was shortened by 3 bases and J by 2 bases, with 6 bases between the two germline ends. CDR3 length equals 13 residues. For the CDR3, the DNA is TGTGCCAGCAGCGCCCGGGCCTACAATGAGCAGTTCTTC. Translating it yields CASSARAYNEQFF.

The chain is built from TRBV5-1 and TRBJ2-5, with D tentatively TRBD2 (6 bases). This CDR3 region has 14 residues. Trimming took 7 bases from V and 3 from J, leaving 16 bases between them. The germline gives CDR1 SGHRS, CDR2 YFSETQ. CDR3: CASCPTSGEETQYF. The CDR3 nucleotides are TGCGCCAGCTGCCCGACTAGTGGGGAAGAGACCCAGTACTTC.

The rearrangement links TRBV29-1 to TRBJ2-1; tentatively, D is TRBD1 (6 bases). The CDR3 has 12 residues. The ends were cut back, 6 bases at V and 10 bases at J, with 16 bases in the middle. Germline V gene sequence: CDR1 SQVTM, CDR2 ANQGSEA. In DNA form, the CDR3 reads TGCAGCGTACCCTTGGGGGCGGAGGAGCAGTTCTTC. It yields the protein CSVPLGAEEQFF.

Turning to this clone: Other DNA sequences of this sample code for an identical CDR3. DNA for the CDR3: TGTGCCAGCAGTCTTTTAGCGGGAGGGCCAACAGATACGCAGTATTTT. Translated, it gives CASSLLAGGPTDTQYF. This chain links TRBV27 with TRBJ2-3; 11 nucleotides align to TRBD2. V lost 5 bases to trimming and J lost 3 bases; unmatched junction nucleotides: 7. Germline V lookup: CDR1 MNHEY, CDR2 SMNVEV (reference sequence). This CDR3 contains 16 residues.

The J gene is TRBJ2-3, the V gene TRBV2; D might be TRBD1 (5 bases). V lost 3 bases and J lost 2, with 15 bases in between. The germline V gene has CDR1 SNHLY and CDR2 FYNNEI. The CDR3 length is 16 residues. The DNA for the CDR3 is TGTGCCAGCAGTGATAACAGGTCCTTTTACACAGATACGCAGTATTTT. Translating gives CASSDNRSFYTDTQYF. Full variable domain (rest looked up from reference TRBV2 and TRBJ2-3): EPEVTQTPSHQVTQMGQEVILRCVPISNHLYFYWYRQILGQKVEFLVSFYNNEISEKSEIFDDQFSVERPDGSNFTLKIRSTKLEDSAMYFCASSDNRSFYTDTQYFGPGTRLTVL.

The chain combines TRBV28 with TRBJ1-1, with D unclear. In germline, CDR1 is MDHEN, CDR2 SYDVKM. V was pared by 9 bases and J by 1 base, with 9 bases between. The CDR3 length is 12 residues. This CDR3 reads CASLRPNTEAFF. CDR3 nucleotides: TGTGCCAGTCTTCGCCCGAACACTGAAGCTTTCTTT.

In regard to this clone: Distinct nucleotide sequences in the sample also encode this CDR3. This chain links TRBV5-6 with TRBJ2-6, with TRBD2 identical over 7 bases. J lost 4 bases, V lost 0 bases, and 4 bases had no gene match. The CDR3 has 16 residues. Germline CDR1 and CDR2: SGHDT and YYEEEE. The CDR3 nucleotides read TGTGCCAGCAGCTTGGCAGGGAGGGCCGGGGCCAACGTCCTGACTTTC. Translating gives CASSLAGRAGANVLTF.

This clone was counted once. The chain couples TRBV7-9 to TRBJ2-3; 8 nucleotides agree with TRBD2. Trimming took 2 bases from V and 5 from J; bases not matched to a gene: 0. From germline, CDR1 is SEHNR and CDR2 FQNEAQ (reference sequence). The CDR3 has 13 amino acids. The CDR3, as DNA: TGTGCCAGCAGCTTACTAGCGGGAGATACGCAGTATTTT. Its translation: CASSLLAGDTQYF.

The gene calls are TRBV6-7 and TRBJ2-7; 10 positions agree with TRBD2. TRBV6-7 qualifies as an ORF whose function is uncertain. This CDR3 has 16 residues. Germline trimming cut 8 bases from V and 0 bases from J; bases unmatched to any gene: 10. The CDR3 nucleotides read TGTGCCAGCCGGGATACTAGCGGGACCGTCTCCTACGAGCAGTACTTC. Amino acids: CASRDTSGTVSYEQYF.

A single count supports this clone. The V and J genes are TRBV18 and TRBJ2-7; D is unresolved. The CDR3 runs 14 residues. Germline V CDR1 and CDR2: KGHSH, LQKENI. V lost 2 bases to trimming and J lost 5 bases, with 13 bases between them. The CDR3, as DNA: TGTGCCAGCTCACCATTAGCCGGGTACAACGAGCAGTACTTC. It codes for CASSPLAGYNEQYF.

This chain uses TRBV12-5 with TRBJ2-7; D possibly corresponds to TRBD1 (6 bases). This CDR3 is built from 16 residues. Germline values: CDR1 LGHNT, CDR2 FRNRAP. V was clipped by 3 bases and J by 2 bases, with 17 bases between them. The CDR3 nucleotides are TGTGCTAGTGGTTTCACCCTCCAGGGGCCCCCCTACGAGCAGTACTTC. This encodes CASGFTLQGPPYEQYF.

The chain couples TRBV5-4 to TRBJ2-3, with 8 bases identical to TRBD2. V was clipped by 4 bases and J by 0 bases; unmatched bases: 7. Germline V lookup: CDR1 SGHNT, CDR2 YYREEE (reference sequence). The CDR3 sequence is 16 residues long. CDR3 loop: CASSALAGGSTDTQYF. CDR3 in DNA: TGTGCCAGCAGCGCCCTGGCGGGAGGTAGCACAGATACGCAGTATTTT.

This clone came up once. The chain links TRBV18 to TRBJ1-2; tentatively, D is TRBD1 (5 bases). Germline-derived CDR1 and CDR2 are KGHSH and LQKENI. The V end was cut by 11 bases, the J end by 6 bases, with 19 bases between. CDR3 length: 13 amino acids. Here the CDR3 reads CAGREGEGNGYTF. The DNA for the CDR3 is TGTGCCGGGCGAGAAGGGGAAGGGAATGGCTACACCTTC.

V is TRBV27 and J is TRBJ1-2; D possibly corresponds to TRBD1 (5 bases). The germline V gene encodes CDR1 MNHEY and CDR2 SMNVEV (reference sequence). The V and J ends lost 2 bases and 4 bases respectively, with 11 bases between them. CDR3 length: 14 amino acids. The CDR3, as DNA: TGTGCCAGCAGTTTAAAGGGGAACGGCTATGGCTACACCTTC. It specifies CASSLKGNGYGYTF.

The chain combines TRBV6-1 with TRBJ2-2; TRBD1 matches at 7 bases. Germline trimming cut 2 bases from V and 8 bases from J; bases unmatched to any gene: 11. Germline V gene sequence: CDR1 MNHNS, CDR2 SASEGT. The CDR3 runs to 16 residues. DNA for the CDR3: TGTGCCAGCAGTGAATTACTAGAGGACAGGCCGGGGGAGCTGTTTTTT. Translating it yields CASSELLEDRPGELFF.

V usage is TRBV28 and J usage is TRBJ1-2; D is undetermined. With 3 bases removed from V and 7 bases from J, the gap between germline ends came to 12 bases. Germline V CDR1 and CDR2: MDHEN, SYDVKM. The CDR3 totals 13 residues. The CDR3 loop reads CASSFSGRLGYTF. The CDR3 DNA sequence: TGTGCCAGCAGTTTCAGTGGGCGGCTTGGCTACACCTTC.

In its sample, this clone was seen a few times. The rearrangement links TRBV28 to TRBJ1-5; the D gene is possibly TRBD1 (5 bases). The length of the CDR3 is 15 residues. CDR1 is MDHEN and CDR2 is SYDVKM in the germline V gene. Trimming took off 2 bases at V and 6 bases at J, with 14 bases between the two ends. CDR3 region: CASSLERGYGQPQHF. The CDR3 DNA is TGTGCCAGCAGTTTAGAGAGGGGCTATGGTCAGCCCCAGCATTTT.

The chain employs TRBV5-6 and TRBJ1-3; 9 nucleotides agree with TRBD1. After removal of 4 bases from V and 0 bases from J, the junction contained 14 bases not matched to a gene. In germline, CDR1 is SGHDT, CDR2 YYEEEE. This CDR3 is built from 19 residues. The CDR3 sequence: CASSQGVGTGIYSGNTIYF. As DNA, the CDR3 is TGTGCCAGCAGCCAGGGGGTCGGGACAGGGATTTACTCTGGAAACACCATATATTTT.

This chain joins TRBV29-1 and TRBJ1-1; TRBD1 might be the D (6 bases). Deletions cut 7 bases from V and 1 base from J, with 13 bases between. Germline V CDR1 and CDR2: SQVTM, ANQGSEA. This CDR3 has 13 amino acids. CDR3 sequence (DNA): TGCAGCGCTTGGGAACAGGGGAACACTGAAGCTTTCTTT. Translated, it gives CSAWEQGNTEAFF. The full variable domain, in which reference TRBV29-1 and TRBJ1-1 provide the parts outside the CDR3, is SAVISQKPSRDICQRGTSLTIQCQVDSQVTMMFWYRQQPGQSLTLIATANQGSEATYESGFVIDKFPISRPNLTFSTLTVSNMSPEDSSIYLCSAWEQGNTEAFFGQGTRLTVV.